The sequence of this TCR beta chain was determined in a study of T cell changes during pregnancy in multiple sclerosis. V lost 7 bases and J lost 7; bases outside the gene matches: 5. The V gene's germline CDR1 is MGHDK and CDR2 SYGVNS. The CDR3 sequence is 13 residues long. Method: immunoSEQ multiplex PCR; TCRdb's copy keeps in-frame clones and lacks some. The data contain about 99,000 clones, approximately 95% of them singletons. Specimen: peripheral blood, collected after pregnancy. This TCR derives from a female donor with multiple sclerosis, enrolled in a pregnancy study. The chain has TRBV25-1 and TRBJ1-4, with TRBD1 matching over 8 bases. The CDR3 sequence is CASNQGAGEKLFF. CDR3 bases: TGTGCCAGCAATCAGGGGGCAGGTGAAAAACTGTTTTTT.